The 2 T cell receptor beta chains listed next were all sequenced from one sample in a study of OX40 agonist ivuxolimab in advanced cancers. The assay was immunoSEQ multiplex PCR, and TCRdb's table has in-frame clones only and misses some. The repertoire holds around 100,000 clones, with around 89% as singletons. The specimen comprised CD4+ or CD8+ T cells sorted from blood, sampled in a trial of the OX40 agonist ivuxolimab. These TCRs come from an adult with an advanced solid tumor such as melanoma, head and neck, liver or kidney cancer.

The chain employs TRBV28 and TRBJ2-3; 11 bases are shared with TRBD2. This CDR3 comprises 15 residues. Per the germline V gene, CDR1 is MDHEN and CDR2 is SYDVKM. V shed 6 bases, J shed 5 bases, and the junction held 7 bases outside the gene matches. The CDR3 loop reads CASSPLAGGVDTQYF. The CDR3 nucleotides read TGTGCCAGCAGCCCTCTAGCGGGAGGCGTAGATACGCAGTATTTT.

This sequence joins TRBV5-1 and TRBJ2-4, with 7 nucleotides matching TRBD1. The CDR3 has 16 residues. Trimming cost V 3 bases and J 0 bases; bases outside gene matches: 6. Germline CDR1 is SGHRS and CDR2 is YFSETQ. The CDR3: CASSWGQIGAKNIQYF. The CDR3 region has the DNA TGCGCCAGCAGCTGGGGACAGATAGGAGCCAAAAACATTCAGTACTTC.